The clone carrying this T cell receptor (beta chain) was found a few times. The sample is drawn from a study of T cell responses to AZD1222 COVID-19 vaccine. Sequencing used immunoSEQ multiplex PCR; TCRdb keeps in-frame clones, though not all of them. The sample holds 90,000 to 120,000 clones, approximately 88% seen once. The clonotype comes from an adult in good health. Sequencing was performed on peripheral blood, taken on day 0 of AZD1222 vaccination.

CDR3 residues: CASILGLYPYTQYF. CDR3 DNA: TGTGCCAGCATCCTGGGACTCTACCCCTATACGCAGTATTTT. V usage is TRBV28 and J usage is TRBJ2-3, with D perhaps TRBD2 (6 bases). Trimming stripped 7 bases from V and 7 bases from J, with 18 bases between. Germline values: CDR1 MDHEN, CDR2 SYDVKM. The CDR3 runs to 14 residues.